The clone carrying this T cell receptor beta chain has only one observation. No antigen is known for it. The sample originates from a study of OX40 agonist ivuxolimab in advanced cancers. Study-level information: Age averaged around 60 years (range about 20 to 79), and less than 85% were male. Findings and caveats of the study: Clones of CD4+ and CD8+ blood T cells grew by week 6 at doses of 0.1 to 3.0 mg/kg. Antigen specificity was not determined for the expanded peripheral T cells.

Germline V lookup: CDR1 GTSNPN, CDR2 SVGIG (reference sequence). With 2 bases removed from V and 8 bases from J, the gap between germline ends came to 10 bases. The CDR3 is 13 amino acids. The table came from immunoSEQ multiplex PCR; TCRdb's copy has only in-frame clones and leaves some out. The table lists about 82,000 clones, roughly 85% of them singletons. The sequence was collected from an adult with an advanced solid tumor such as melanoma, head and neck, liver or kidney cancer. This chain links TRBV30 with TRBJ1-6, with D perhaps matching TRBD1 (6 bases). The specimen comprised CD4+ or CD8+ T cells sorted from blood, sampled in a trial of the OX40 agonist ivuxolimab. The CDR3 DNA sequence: TGTGCCTGGAGTCGGGACACCGATTCACCCCTCCACTTT. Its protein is CAWSRDTDSPLHF.